The 10 T cell receptor beta chains below were found in one sample sequenced in a study of vaccination and CD4 T cells after COVID-19. Their antigens are not known. The sample's treatment: approximately nine-day PBMC culture with coronavirus spike peptide pools or control peptides (ViraFEST assay). With the Oncomine TCR Beta short-read assay, DNA from cultured CD4+ T cells was sequenced. From the PCR reads, TCRdb called clonotypes with MiXCR, one entry per CDR3 protein. The sample lists approximately 11,000 distinct CDR3 sequences, about 40% occurring once. Material: CD4+ T cells from blood, cultured in vitro. These receptors were collected from a human donor who had recovered from COVID-19.

The genes are TRBV7-2 and TRBJ1-2, with D tentatively TRBD1 (6 bases). Trimming removed 1 base at V and 8 bases at J, with 11 bases between. CDR1 and CDR2 from the germline V gene are SGHTA and FQGNSA. This CDR3 spans 13 amino acids. CDR3 amino acids: CASSLDSGAGYTF. Written as DNA, the CDR3 is TGTGCCAGCAGCTTAGACTCGGGGGCCGGCTACACCTTC.

This rearrangement joins TRBV20-1 to TRBJ2-7; the match to TRBD1 covers 9 bases. Looked up from germline, CDR1 is DFQATT and CDR2 is SNEGSKA (reference sequence). V lost 4 bases and J lost 1; bases outside the gene matches: 5. This CDR3 region has 14 residues. The CDR3 here is CSAIRQGGSYEQYF. The CDR3 DNA reads as TGCAGTGCTATAAGACAGGGGGGGTCCTACGAGCAGTACTTC.

The J gene is TRBJ1-2, the V gene TRBV6-2 or TRBV6-3; D unresolved. The CDR3 totals 11 residues. V was cut by 4 bases and J by 8 bases, with 8 bases left in between. The V gene's germline CDR1 is MNHEY and CDR2 SVGEGT. CDR3 DNA sequence: TGTGCCAGCAGTTCCTCCTTCGGCTACACCTTC. Residues: CASSSSFGYTF.

V gene TRBV11-2 combines with J gene TRBJ2-7; unclear D gene. The CDR3 has 13 amino acids. Germline CDR1 SGHAT, CDR2 FQNNGV. V lost 5 bases, J lost 0 bases, and 8 bases lay in between. CDR3 coding DNA: TGTGCCAGCAGCCTACAGAGCTCCTACGAGCAGTACTTC. It codes for CASSLQSSYEQYF.

This clonotype appeared a single time. The chain joins TRBV2 to TRBJ2-7; D gene ambiguous. V lost 2 bases and J 6 bases, leaving 2 bases between the germline ends. The CDR3 is 10 residues long. Germline assignment: CDR1 SNHLY and CDR2 FYNNEI. This CDR3 is CASSEIEQYF. In DNA, the CDR3 is TGTGCCAGCAGTGAAATCGAGCAGTACTTC.

The chain uses TRBV5-1 and TRBJ2-3; D assignment may be TRBD1 or TRBD2 (5 bases each). V was shortened by 4 bases and J by 3 bases, with 21 bases between the two germline ends. Germline CDR1 SGHRS, CDR2 YFSETQ. The CDR3 covers 17 residues. CDR3 sequence (DNA): TGCGCCAGCAGCCTCACGGGACCTCCTATTCTTACAGATACGCAGTATTTT. This encodes CASSLTGPPILTDTQYF.

The V call is TRBV6-5, the J call TRBJ2-2; D is uncertain. CDR3 length: 17 residues. Trimming removed 0 bases from V and 1 base from J, with 12 bases in between. The germline CDR1 and CDR2 sequences are MNHEY and SVGAGI. The CDR3 here is CASSYSRLKLNTGELFF. CDR3 in DNA: TGTGCCAGCAGTTACTCACGGCTAAAATTGAACACCGGGGAGCTGTTTTTT.

This clonotype was seen a handful of times. The V gene is TRBV7-2, the J gene TRBJ1-2; perhaps TRBD1 as D (5 bases). V was clipped by 4 bases and J by 6 bases, with 15 bases between them. CDR3 length: 14 amino acids. The germline gives CDR1 SGHTA, CDR2 FQGNSA. The CDR3 region has the DNA TGTGCCAGCAGCTACCCGGGACGTCAACATGGCTACACCTTC. Amino acids: CASSYPGRQHGYTF.

The chain joins TRBV5-1 to TRBJ1-1; D is perhaps TRBD1 (5 bases). The V end lost 3 bases, the J end lost 0 bases, and 12 bases lay between the germline ends. Germline values: CDR1 SGHRS, CDR2 YFSETQ. CDR3 length equals 15 residues. CDR3 in amino acids: CASSYEGNMNTEAFF. In DNA, the CDR3 is TGCGCCAGCAGCTATGAGGGGAACATGAACACTGAAGCTTTCTTT.

This sequence joins TRBV2 and TRBJ1-2; D is possibly TRBD1 (6 bases). Germline V gene sequence: CDR1 SNHLY, CDR2 FYNNEI. The ends were cut back, 2 bases at V and 6 bases at J, with 22 bases in the middle. This CDR3 is built from 17 residues. CDR3 sequence (DNA): TGTGCCAGCAGTGAAATCGCCCCGGGGGCTATGCCTCATGGCTACACCTTC. Encoded protein: CASSEIAPGAMPHGYTF.